Shown below are 9 T cell receptor beta chains from a single sample sequenced in a study of blood T cell repertoires in COVID-19. Sequenced by immunoSEQ multiplex PCR; TCRdb stores in-frame clones only, minus some. The sample holds about 98,000 clones, roughly 86% seen once. The sample taken for sequencing was peripheral blood. Source of these receptors: a man aged 50 or older with acute or convalescent COVID-19.

The chain carries TRBV11-2 and TRBJ2-7; 8 bases fit TRBD1. V gave up 5 bases and J gave up 6 bases; unmatched junction bases: 12. This CDR3 contains 15 residues. CDR1 is SGHAT and CDR2 is FQNNGV in the germline V gene. Here the CDR3 reads CASSPDPGTGGEQYF. DNA of the CDR3: TGTGCCAGCAGCCCAGATCCCGGGACAGGAGGCGAGCAGTACTTC.

CDR3 in DNA: TGTGCCAGCACTAACAGGGTTAAGGGGGATTCACCCCTCCACTTT. Encoded protein: CASTNRVKGDSPLHF. The chain recombines TRBV28 with TRBJ1-6, with a weak D call TRBD1 (6 bases). The CDR3 has 15 amino acids. V was trimmed by 7 bases and J by 8 bases, leaving 18 bases between them. Germline V gene data show CDR1 as MDHEN and CDR2 as SYDVKM. The variable domain in full, with the rest retrieved from reference TRBV28 and TRBJ1-6, is DVKVTQSSRYLVKRTGEKVFLECVQDMDHENMFWYRQDPGLGLRLIYFSYDVKMKEKGDIPEGYSVSREKKERFSLILESASTNQTSMYLCASTNRVKGDSPLHFGNGTRLTVT.

V is TRBV5-1 and J is TRBJ2-7; D may be TRBD1 (6 bases). Trimming pared 0 bases from V and 1 base from J, leaving 11 bases between. The CDR3 runs 15 residues. The germline gives CDR1 SGHRS, CDR2 YFSETQ. In DNA form, the CDR3 reads TGCGCCAGCAGCTTGGATCCAGGGGAGTCCTACGAGCAGTACTTC. Protein product: CASSLDPGESYEQYF.

The gene calls are TRBV25-1 and TRBJ1-2; maybe TRBD1 (5 bases). V was shortened by 2 bases and J by 5 bases, with 12 bases between the two germline ends. CDR1 is MGHDK, CDR2 SYGVNS, per germline. The CDR3 runs 14 residues. As DNA, the CDR3 is TGTGCCAGCAGTGAACGGGGGGTAGGTTATGGCTACACCTTC. Translating gives CASSERGVGYGYTF.

The V and J genes are TRBV2 and TRBJ1-1, with D maybe TRBD1 (5 bases). The V gene's germline CDR1 is SNHLY and CDR2 FYNNEI. The CDR3 spans 15 residues. The V end was cut by 1 base, the J end by 4 bases, with 13 bases between. CDR3 DNA sequence: TGTGCCAGCAGTGAAGAGTACCAGGGAGGCACTGAAGCTTTCTTT. Translating gives CASSEEYQGGTEAFF.

This chain joins TRBV7-6 and TRBJ2-7, with TRBD1 identical over 9 bases. This CDR3 is 17 amino acids long. The germline V gene has CDR1 SGHVS and CDR2 FNYEAQ. The trim removed 3 bases at V and 2 bases at J, leaving 11 bases unmatched. The CDR3: CASSLMGAGTGPYEQYF. CDR3 coding DNA: TGTGCCAGCAGCTTGATGGGGGCGGGGACAGGGCCCTACGAGCAGTACTTC.

This chain connects TRBV25-1 to TRBJ2-7; 9 bases match TRBD1. CDR1 MGHDK and CDR2 SYGVNS come from the germline V gene. V trimming: 2 bases; J trimming: 9 bases; junction bases outside the gene matches: 8. The CDR3 contains 14 residues. This chain's CDR3 is CASSETGGSSRQYF. CDR3 DNA sequence: TGTGCCAGCAGTGAAACAGGGGGCTCTTCCCGGCAGTACTTC.

The rearrangement links TRBV7-9 to TRBJ2-1, with 7 bases aligning to TRBD2. Germline-derived CDR1 and CDR2 are SEHNR and FQNEAQ (reference sequence). The V gene end was trimmed by 5 bases and the J gene end by 6 bases; junction bases not matched to a gene: 13. The CDR3 has 16 residues. The CDR3: CASSPLGGRKPNEQFF. The DNA of the CDR3 is TGTGCCAGCAGCCCCTTGGGAGGGAGGAAACCCAATGAGCAGTTCTTC.

The chain recombines TRBV21-1 with TRBJ2-2; the table names TRBD2, a call not compared with the DNA. TRBV21-1 is flagged as a pseudogene. This CDR3 spans 17 amino acids. Here the CDR3 DNA reads TGTGCCAGCAGCAAAGTAGAGGCCAGTCCGAACACCGGGGAGCTGTTTTTT. Translated: CASSKVEASPNTGELFF.